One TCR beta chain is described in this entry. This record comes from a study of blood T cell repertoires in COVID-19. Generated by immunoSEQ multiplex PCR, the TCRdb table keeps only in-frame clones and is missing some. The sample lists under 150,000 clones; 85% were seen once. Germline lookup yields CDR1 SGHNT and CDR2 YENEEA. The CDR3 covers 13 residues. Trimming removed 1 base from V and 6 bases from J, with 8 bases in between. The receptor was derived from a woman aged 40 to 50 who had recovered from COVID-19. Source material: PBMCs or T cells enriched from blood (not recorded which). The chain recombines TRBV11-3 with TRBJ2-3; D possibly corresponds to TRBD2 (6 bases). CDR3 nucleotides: TGTGCCAGCAGCTTAGGGAGGGCCGATACGCAGTATTTT. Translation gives CASSLGRADTQYF.